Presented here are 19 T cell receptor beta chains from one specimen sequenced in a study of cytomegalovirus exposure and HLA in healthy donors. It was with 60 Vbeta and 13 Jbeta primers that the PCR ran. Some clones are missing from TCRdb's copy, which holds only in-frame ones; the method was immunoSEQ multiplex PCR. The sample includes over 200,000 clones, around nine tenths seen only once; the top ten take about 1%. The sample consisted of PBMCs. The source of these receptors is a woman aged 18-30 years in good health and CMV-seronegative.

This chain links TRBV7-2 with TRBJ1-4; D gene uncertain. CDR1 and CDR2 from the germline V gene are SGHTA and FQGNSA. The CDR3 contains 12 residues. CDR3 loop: CASSRANEKLFF. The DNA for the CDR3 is TGTGCATCCTCTCGGGCTAATGAAAAACTGTTTTTT.

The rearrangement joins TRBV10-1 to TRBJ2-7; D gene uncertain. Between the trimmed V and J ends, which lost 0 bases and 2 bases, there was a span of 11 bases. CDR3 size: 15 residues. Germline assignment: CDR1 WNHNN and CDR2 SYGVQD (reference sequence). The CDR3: CASSESPEPPYEQYF. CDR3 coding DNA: TGCGCCAGCAGTGAGTCACCCGAGCCCCCCTACGAGCAGTACTTC.

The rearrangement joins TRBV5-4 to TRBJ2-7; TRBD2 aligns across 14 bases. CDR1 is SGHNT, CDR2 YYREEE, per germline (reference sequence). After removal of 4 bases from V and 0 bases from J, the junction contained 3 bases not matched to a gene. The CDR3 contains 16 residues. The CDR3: CASSGGLAGDSYEQYF. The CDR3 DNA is TGTGCCAGCAGCGGGGGACTAGCGGGAGACTCCTACGAGCAGTACTTC.

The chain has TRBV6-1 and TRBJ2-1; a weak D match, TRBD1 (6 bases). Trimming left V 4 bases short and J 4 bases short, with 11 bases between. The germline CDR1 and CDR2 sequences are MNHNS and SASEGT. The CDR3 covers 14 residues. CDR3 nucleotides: TGTGCCAGCAGTGCCTTGGGGGCATACAATGAGCAGTTCTTC. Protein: CASSALGAYNEQFF.

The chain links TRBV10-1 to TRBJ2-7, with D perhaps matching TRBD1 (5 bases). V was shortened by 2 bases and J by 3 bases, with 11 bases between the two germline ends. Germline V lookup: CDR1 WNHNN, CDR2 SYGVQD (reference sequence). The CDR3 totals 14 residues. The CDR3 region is CASSEGALGYEQYF. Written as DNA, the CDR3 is TGCGCCAGCAGTGAGGGGGCTCTGGGCTACGAGCAGTACTTC.

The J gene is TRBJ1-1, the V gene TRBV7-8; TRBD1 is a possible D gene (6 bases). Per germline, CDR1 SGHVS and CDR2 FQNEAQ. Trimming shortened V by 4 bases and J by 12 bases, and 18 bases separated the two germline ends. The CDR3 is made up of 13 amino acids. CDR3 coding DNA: TGTGCCAGCAGCTGGAAAGACCGGGACACAACTTTCTTT. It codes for CASSWKDRDTTFF.

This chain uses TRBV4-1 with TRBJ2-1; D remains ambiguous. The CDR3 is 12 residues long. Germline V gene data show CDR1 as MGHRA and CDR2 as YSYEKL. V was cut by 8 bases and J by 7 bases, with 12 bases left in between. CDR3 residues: CASYSLWNEQFF. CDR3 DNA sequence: TGCGCCAGCTACTCCTTGTGGAATGAGCAGTTCTTC.

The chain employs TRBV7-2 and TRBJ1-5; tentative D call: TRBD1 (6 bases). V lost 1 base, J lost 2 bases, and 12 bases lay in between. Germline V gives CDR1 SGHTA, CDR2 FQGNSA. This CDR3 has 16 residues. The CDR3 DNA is TGTGCCAGCAGCTTAGTAACAGGGTTCGGCAATCAGCCCCAGCATTTT. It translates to CASSLVTGFGNQPQHF.

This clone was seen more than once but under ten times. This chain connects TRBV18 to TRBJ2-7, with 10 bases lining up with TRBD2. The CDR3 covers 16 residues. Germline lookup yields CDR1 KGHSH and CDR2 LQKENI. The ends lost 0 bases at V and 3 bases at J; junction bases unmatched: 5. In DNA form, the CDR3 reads TGTGCCAGCTCACCACCGGGGGTAGCGGGGGGCTACGAGCAGTACTTC. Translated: CASSPPGVAGGYEQYF.

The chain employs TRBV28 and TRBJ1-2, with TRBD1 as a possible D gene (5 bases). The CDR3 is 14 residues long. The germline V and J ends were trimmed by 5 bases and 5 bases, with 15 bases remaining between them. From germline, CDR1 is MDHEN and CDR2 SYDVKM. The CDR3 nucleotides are TGTGCCAGCAGTGCCCCAGATAAGGGGTATGGCTACACCTTC. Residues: CASSAPDKGYGYTF.

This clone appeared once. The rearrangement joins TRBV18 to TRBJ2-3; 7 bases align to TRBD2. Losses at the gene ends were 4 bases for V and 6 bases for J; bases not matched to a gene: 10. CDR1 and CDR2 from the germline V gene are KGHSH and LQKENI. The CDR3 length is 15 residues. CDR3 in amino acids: CASSQASGTGDTQYF. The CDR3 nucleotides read TGTGCCAGCTCACAGGCTAGCGGTACGGGGGATACGCAGTATTTT.

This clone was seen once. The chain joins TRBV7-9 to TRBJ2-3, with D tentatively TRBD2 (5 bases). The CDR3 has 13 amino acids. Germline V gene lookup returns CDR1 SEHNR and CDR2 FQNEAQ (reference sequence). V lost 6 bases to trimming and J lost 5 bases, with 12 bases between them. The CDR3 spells CASSSSAGDTQYF. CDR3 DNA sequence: TGTGCCAGCAGTAGCTCTGCGGGAGATACGCAGTATTTT. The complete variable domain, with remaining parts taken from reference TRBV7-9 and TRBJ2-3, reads DTGVSQNPRHKITKRGQNVTFRCDPISEHNRLYWYRQTLGQGPEFLTYFQNEAQLEKSRLLSDRFSAERPKGSFSTLEIQRTEQGDSAMYLCASSSSAGDTQYFGPGTRLTVL.

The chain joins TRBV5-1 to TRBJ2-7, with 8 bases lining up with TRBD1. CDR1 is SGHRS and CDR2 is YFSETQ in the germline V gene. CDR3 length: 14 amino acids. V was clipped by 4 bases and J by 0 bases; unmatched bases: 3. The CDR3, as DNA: TGCGCCAGCAGCGCAGGGGGCAGCTCCTACGAGCAGTACTTC. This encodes CASSAGGSSYEQYF. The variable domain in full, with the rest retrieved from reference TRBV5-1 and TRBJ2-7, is KAGVTQTPRYLIKTRGQQVTLSCSPISGHRSVSWYQQTPGQGLQFLFEYFSETQRNKGNFPGRFSGRQFSNSRSEMNVSTLELGDSALYLCASSAGGSSYEQYFGPGTRLTVT.

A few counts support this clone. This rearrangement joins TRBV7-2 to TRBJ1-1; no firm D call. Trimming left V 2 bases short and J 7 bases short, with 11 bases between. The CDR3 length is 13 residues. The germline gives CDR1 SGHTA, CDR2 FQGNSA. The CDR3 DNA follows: TGTGCCAGCAGCTTACGGGATTTGAGTGAAGCTTTCTTT. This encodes CASSLRDLSEAFF.

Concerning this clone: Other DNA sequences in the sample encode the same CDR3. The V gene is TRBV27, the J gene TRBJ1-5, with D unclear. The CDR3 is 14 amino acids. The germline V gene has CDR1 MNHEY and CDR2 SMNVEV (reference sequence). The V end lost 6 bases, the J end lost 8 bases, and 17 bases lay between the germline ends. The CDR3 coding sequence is TGTGCCAGCAGCCTGGGAGGGCCACTCGAGCCCCAGCATTTT. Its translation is CASSLGGPLEPQHF.

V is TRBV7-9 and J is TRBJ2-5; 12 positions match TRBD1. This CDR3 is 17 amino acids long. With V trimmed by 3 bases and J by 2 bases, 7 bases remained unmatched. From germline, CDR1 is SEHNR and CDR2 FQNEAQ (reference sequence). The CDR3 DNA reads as TGTGCCAGCAGCTTCCCTAGGGACAGGGGGCGTCAAGAGACCCAGTACTTC. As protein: CASSFPRDRGRQETQYF. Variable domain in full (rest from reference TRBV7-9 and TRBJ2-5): DTGVSQNPRHKITKRGQNVTFRCDPISEHNRLYWYRQTLGQGPEFLTYFQNEAQLEKSRLLSDRFSAERPKGSFSTLEIQRTEQGDSAMYLCASSFPRDRGRQETQYFGPGTRLLVL.

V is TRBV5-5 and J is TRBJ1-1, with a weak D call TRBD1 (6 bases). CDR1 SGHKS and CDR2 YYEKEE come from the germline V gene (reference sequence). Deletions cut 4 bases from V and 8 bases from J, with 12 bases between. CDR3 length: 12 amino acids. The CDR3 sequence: CASSRSGQEAFF. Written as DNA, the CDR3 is TGTGCCAGCAGCCGGTCGGGACAAGAAGCTTTCTTT. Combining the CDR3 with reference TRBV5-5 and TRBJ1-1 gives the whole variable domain DAGVTQSPTHLIKTRGQQVTLRCSPISGHKSVSWYQQVLGQGPQFIFQYYEKEERGRGNFPDRFSARQFPNYSSELNVNALLLGDSALYLCASSRSGQEAFFGQGTRLTVV.

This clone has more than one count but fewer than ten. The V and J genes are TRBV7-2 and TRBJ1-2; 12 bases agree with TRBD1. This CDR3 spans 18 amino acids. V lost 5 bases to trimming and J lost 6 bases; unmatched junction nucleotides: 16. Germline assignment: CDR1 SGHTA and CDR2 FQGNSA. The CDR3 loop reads CASSLYVRGQGAHNGYTF. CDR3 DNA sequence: TGTGCCAGCAGCCTCTACGTCAGGGGACAGGGGGCGCACAATGGCTACACCTTC.

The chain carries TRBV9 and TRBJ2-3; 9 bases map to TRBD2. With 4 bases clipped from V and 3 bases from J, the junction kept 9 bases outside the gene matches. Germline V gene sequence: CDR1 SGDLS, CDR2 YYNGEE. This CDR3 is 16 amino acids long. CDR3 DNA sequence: TGTGCCAGCAGCCATAGGCCAGCGGGGGGAACAGATACGCAGTATTTT. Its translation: CASSHRPAGGTDTQYF.